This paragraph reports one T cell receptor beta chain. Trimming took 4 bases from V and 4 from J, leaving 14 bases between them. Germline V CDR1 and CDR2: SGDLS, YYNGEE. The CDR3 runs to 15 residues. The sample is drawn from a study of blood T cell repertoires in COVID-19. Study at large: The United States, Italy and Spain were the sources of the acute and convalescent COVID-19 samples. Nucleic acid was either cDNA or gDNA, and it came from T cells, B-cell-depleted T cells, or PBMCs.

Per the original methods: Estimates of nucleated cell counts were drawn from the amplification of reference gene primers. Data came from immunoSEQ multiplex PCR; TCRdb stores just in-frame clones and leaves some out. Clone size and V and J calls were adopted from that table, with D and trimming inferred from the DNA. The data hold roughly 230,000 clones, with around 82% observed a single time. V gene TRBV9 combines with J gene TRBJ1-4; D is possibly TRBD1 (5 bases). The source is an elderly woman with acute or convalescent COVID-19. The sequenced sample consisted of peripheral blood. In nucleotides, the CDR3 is TGTGCCAGCAGCCCCATTGGAGGGGATAATGAAAAACTGTTTTTT. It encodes CASSPIGGDNEKLFF.